These 16 T cell receptor beta chains came from one sample sequenced in a study of cytomegalovirus exposure and HLA in healthy donors. In the PCR, 60 Vbeta and 13 Jbeta primers were used. Produced via immunoSEQ multiplex PCR; TCRdb's table is partial and in-frame only. Counted here are some 97,000 clones, about four fifths occurring once; the ten biggest clones make up 4.1%. Sequences were obtained from PBMCs. Receptors originate from a female donor in good health and CMV-seropositive.

V gene TRBV18 combines with J gene TRBJ2-1; 12 bases line up with TRBD2. From germline, CDR1 is KGHSH and CDR2 LQKENI. This CDR3 is 16 amino acids long. The V gene end was trimmed by 2 bases and the J gene end by 9 bases; junction bases not matched to a gene: 8. The CDR3 reads CASSPKTSGSFSEQFF. The CDR3 coding sequence is TGTGCCAGCTCACCAAAGACTAGCGGGAGCTTTAGTGAGCAGTTCTTC. Using reference TRBV18 and TRBJ2-1 for the parts outside the CDR3, the full variable domain is NAGVMQNPRHLVRRRGQEARLRCSPMKGHSHVYWYRQLPEEGLKFMVYLQKENIIDESGMPKERFSAEFPKEGPSILRIQQVVRGDSAAYFCASSPKTSGSFSEQFFGPGTRLTVL.

The rearrangement links TRBV2 to TRBJ1-1, with D unclear. V was trimmed by 7 bases and J by 9 bases, leaving 12 bases between them. There are 11 residues in the CDR3. Germline lookup yields CDR1 SNHLY and CDR2 FYNNEI. CDR3 sequence: CASIFGLKAFF. CDR3 in DNA: TGTGCCAGCATATTCGGACTAAAAGCTTTCTTT.

The gene calls are TRBV5-1 and TRBJ2-1; 12 positions agree with TRBD2. Germline lookup yields CDR1 SGHRS and CDR2 YFSETQ. CDR3 length equals 16 residues. V shed 3 bases and J 4 bases; nucleotides not matched to a gene: 5. CDR3 residues: CASSYGLAGLYNEQFF. CDR3 bases: TGCGCCAGCAGCTACGGACTAGCGGGATTGTACAATGAGCAGTTCTTC.

The gene calls are TRBV6-6 and TRBJ1-5; no reliable D call. The CDR3 runs 12 residues. The germline V gene encodes CDR1 MNHNY and CDR2 SVGAGI (reference sequence). Trimming stripped 2 bases from V and 5 bases from J, with 4 bases between. This chain's CDR3 is CASSYLDQPQHF. As DNA, the CDR3 is TGTGCCAGCAGTTACCTAGATCAGCCCCAGCATTTT.

CDR3 protein: CASSAPGVYGYTF. For the CDR3, the DNA is TGTGCCAGCAGCGCCCCAGGGGTCTATGGCTACACCTTC. This sequence joins TRBV9 and TRBJ1-2; D may be TRBD1 (6 bases). Trimming stripped 3 bases from V and 4 bases from J, with 10 bases between. Germline assignment: CDR1 SGDLS and CDR2 YYNGEE. CDR3 length: 13 residues.

The chain uses TRBV19 and TRBJ1-1; a possible D gene is TRBD1 (6 bases). CDR3 length: 14 amino acids. Germline CDR1 LNHDA, CDR2 SQIVND (reference sequence). The V end was cut by 6 bases, the J end by 5 bases, with 16 bases between. The CDR3 loop is CASRQQGRGTEAFF. The CDR3 DNA sequence: TGTGCCAGTAGACAACAGGGAAGAGGAACTGAAGCTTTCTTT.

This chain links TRBV10-3 with TRBJ2-5; a possible D gene is TRBD1 (5 bases). The CDR3 has 15 residues. Germline V gene sequence: CDR1 ENHRY, CDR2 SYGVKD. V lost 4 bases and J lost 7, with 19 bases in between. In DNA form, the CDR3 reads TGTGCCATCAGTGGGGGCAGGAACCCCCCGGCGACCCAGTACTTC. Protein: CAISGGRNPPATQYF.

CDR3 loop: CASSWPSPDTQYF. The CDR3 DNA reads as TGCGCCAGCAGCTGGCCTAGCCCAGATACGCAGTATTTT. The V call is TRBV5-1, the J call TRBJ2-3, with TRBD2 as a possible D gene (5 bases). CDR3 length equals 13 residues. V was shortened by 3 bases and J by 4 bases, with 9 bases between the two germline ends. CDR1 and CDR2 from the germline V gene are SGHRS and YFSETQ.

The gene calls are TRBV2 and TRBJ2-1; D uncertain. V was cut by 3 bases and J by 1 base, with 7 bases left in between. CDR1 is SNHLY and CDR2 is FYNNEI in the germline V gene. This CDR3 contains 14 residues. The CDR3 region has the DNA TGTGCCAGCAGTGAGGCGACTTCCTACAATGAGCAGTTCTTC. The encoded protein is CASSEATSYNEQFF.

The rearrangement links TRBV7-2 to TRBJ2-1; possibly TRBD1 for D (5 bases). In germline, CDR1 is SGHTA, CDR2 FQGNSA. The CDR3 runs to 14 residues. V lost 5 bases and J lost 5, with 13 bases in between. The CDR3, as DNA: TGTGCCAGCAGCCCCTACGCGACAGACAATGAGCAGTTCTTC. It codes for CASSPYATDNEQFF.

V and J are TRBV6-4 and TRBJ2-3, with 10 bases matching TRBD2. With V trimmed by 6 bases and J by 6 bases, 9 bases remained unmatched. The CDR3 consists of 15 residues. Per germline, CDR1 MRHNA and CDR2 SNTAGT. The CDR3 DNA reads TGTGCCAGCAGAGCTAGCGGGGGACACTCTGATACGCAGTATTTT. Translated: CASRASGGHSDTQYF.

This chain uses TRBV5-1 with TRBJ2-5, with a tentative D call TRBD2 (6 bases). The J call may be mistaken, given a closer DNA end match to TRBJ2-7. The germline gives CDR1 SGHRS, CDR2 YFSETQ. The CDR3 spans 13 residues. The CDR3 spells CASSGGVTYEQYF. In DNA, the CDR3 is TGCGCCAGCAGCGGCGGGGTAACCTACGAGCAGTACTTC.

The chain links TRBV18 to TRBJ2-3; TRBD2 aligns across 12 bases. Unmatched junction bases numbered 2, after V lost 3 bases and J lost 4 bases. CDR1 is KGHSH, CDR2 LQKENI, per germline. The CDR3 sequence is 15 residues long. The DNA of the CDR3 is TGTGCCAGCTCACCCGGGACTAGCGGGCCAGATACGCAGTATTTT. Amino acids: CASSPGTSGPDTQYF.

The chain recombines TRBV14 with TRBJ1-1; the D gene is possibly TRBD1 (6 bases). V lost 1 base and J 1 base, leaving 13 bases between the germline ends. Germline assignment: CDR1 SGHDN and CDR2 FVKESK. The CDR3 covers 16 residues. The CDR3: CASSQVDRPANTEAFF. The CDR3 coding sequence is TGTGCCAGCAGCCAAGTAGACAGGCCTGCGAACACTGAAGCTTTCTTT.

The chain uses TRBV7-2 and TRBJ2-7; TRBD2 matches at 8 bases. This CDR3 is built from 14 residues. Germline V gene lookup returns CDR1 SGHTA and CDR2 FQGNSA. Trimming at V came to 6 bases and at J to 3 bases, leaving 7 bases not matched to a gene. CDR3: CASSPRGGGYEQYF. The CDR3 DNA reads TGTGCCAGCAGTCCTCGGGGGGGCGGCTACGAGCAGTACTTC. Full variable domain (outside the CDR3, taken from reference TRBV7-2 and TRBJ2-7): GAGVSQSPSNKVTEKGKDVELRCDPISGHTALYWYRQSLGQGLEFLIYFQGNSAPDKSGLPSDRFSAERTGGSVSTLTIQRTQQEDSAVYLCASSPRGGGYEQYFGPGTRLTVT.

This sequence joins TRBV7-9 and TRBJ2-4; 8 positions match TRBD2. This CDR3 spans 16 amino acids. Trimming took 6 bases from V and 0 from J; bases not matched to a gene: 7. Germline loops: CDR1 SEHNR, CDR2 FQNEAQ (reference sequence). This CDR3 reads CASSILAGLAKNIQYF. Here the CDR3 DNA reads TGTGCCAGCAGTATTCTAGCGGGCCTAGCCAAAAACATTCAGTACTTC.